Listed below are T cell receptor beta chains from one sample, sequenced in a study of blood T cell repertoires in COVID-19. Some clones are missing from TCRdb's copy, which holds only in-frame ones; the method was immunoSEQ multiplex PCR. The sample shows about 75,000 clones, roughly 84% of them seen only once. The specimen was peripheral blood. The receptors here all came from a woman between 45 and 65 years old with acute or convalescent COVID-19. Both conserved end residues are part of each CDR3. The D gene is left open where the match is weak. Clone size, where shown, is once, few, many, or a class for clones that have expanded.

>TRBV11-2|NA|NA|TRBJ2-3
TGTGCCAGCAGCTTACTCGCGGGCCCAGATACGCAGTATTTT
CASSLLAGPDTQYF
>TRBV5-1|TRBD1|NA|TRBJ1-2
TGCGCCAGCAGCTTACCAGGGGGTAATGGCTACACCTTC
CASSLPGGNGYTF
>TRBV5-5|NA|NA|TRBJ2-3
TGTGCCAGCAGCTCGGTTCTACCCACAGATACGCAGTATTTT
CASSSVLPTDTQYF
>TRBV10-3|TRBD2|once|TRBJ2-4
TGTGCCATCAGTGAGTCGATCGGTAGCGGGGGTGACATTCAGTACTTC
CAISESIGSGGDIQYF
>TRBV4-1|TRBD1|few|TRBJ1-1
TGCGCCAGCAGCCCGACAGGGCTCGGATCAACAACTGAAGCTTTCTTT
CASSPTGLGSTTEAFF
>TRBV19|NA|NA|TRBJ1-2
TGTGCCAGTAGTATAGGACAGGAAAGCTATGGCTACACCTTC
CASSIGQESYGYTF
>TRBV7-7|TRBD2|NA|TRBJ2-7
TGTGCTAGCAGCTTAGGGTTAGCGGGGGACTACGAGCAGTACTTC
CASSLGLAGDYEQYF
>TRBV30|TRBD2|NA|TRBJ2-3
TGTGCCTGGAGTGTTAGGCGGGGGGGATTCACAGATACGCAGTATTTT
CAWSVRRGGFTDTQYF
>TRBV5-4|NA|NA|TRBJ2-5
TGTGCCAGCAGCTCTAAAGTCGGGACACAACAAGAGACCCAGTACTTC
CASSSKVGTQQETQYF
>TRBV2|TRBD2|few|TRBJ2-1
TGTGCCAGCTGGGGTCGCGGGAGGGCCCTTGCGCAGTTCTTC
CASWGRGRALAQFF
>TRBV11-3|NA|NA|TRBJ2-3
TGTGCCAGCAGCTTATCGCGCACCACAGATACGCAGTATTTT
CASSLSRTTDTQYF
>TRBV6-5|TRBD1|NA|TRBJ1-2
TGTGCCAGCAGTTACCGGGACAGGGGAGACTATGGCTACACCTTC
CASSYRDRGDYGYTF
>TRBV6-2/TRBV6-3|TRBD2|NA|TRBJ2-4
TGTGCCAGCAGCAACGGGAGGACCAAAAACATTCAGTACTTC
CASSNGRTKNIQYF
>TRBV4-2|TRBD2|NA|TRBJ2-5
TGTGCCAGCAGCCAAGATTTGGGACTAGCAGAGACCCAGTACTTC
CASSQDLGLAETQYF
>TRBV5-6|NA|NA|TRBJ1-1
TGTGCCAGCAGCTTGCAACAGAACTCGAACACTGAAGCTTTCTTT
CASSLQQNSNTEAFF
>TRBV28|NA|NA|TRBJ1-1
TGTGCCAGCAGTTTGGGGAGGGGAGCTTTCTTT
CASSLGRGAFF
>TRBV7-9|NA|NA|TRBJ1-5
TGTGCCAGCAGCCGTGTAGGGGATCAGCCCCAGCATTTT
CASSRVGDQPQHF
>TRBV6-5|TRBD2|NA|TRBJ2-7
TGTGCCAGCCAGCGGGGAACTATCTCCTACGAGCAGTACTTC
CASQRGTISYEQYF
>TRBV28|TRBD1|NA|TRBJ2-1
TGTGCCAGCAGTTCGGACAGGAATGAGCAGTTCTTC
CASSSDRNEQFF
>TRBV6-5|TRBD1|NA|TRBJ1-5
TGTGCCAGCAGTTTCTCAGGGGGCAGTCAGCCCCAGCATTTT
CASSFSGGSQPQHF
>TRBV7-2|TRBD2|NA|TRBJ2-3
TGTGCCAGCAGCTTAGCGGGGGGGTTAGATACGCAGTATTTT
CASSLAGGLDTQYF
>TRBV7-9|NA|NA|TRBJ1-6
TGTGCCAGCAGCTTAGCTTATGGAGATTCACCCCTCCACTTT
CASSLAYGDSPLHF
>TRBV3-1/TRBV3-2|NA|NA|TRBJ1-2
TGTGCCAGCAGCCAAGGGAGAGTCCGGGACTATGGCTACACCTTC
CASSQGRVRDYGYTF
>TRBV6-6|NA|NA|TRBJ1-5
TGTGCCAGCAGTGGAGGTTATCAGCCCCAGCATTTT
CASSGGYQPQHF
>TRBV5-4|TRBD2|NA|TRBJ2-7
TGTGCTTACGGGAGGTCGGTCTACGAGCAGTACTTC
CAYGRSVYEQYF
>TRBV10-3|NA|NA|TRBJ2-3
TGTGCCATCAGTGGATCGGAGGGGGCTCCAGATACGCAGTATTTT
CAISGSEGAPDTQYF
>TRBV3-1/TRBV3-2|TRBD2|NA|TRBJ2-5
TGTGCCAGCAGCCCCGGGACTAGCGGGGGCGAGACCCAGTACTTC
CASSPGTSGGETQYF
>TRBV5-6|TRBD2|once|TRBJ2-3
TGTGCCAGCAGCTTGTATCGGGGAGCGGGGGACTACACAGATACGCAGTATTTT
CASSLYRGAGDYTDTQYF
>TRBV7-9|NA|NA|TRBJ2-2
TGTGCCAGCAGCTTCAGGGGTCTTGACACCGGGGAGCTGTTTTTT
CASSFRGLDTGELFF
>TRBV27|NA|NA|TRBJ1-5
TGTGCCAGCAGTTTTTATAGCAATCAGCCCCAGCATTTT
CASSFYSNQPQHF
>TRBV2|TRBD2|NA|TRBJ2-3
TGTGCCAGGAAAGGACTAGCTAGCACAGATACGCAGTATTTT
CARKGLASTDTQYF
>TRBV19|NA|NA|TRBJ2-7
TGTGCCAGTAGTATAGCCTCCGAGCAGTACTTC
CASSIASEQYF
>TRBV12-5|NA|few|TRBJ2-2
TGTGCTAGTGGACAAGCTGGCGGGGCCGGGGAGCTGTTTTTT
CASGQAGGAGELFF
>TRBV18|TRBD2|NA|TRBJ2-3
TGTGCCAGCTCACCGATAGCGGGGGGGCTGGCAGATACGCAGTATTTT
CASSPIAGGLADTQYF
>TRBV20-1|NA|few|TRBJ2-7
TGCAGTGCTAGTGTGGCGGGGGCCAACTACGAGCAGTACTTC
CSASVAGANYEQYF
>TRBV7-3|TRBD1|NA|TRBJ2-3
TGTGCCAGCAGCTTAAGGGGCGGACAGGGACCAGATACGCAGTATTTT
CASSLRGGQGPDTQYF
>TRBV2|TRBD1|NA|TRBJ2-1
TGTGCCAGCAGTGCCCCCAGAGGACAGGGTGAGTTCTTC
CASSAPRGQGEFF
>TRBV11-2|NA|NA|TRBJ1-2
TGTGCCAGCAGCTTAAGGCCCGGGGAAGCTAACTATGGCTACACCTTC
CASSLRPGEANYGYTF
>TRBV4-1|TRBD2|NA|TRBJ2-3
TGCGCCAGCAGAGCGCTCGCTTTGCGGGAGCTGACAGATACGCAGTATTTT
CASRALALRELTDTQYF
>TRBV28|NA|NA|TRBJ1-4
TGTGCCAGCAGTTCCAGGGGCCTAAATGAAAAACTGTTTTTT
CASSSRGLNEKLFF
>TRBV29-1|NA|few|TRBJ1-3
TGCAGCGTCGGGGAAACTGGAAACACCATATATTTT
CSVGETGNTIYF
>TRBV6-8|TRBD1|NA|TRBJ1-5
TGTGCCAGCAGCAGTCCCGGGACAGGGTTCAGCAATCAGCCCCAGCATTTT
CASSSPGTGFSNQPQHF
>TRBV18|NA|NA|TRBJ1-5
TGTGCCAGCTCACCACCCGGGGGGACGAGCAATCAGCCCCAGCATTTT
CASSPPGGTSNQPQHF
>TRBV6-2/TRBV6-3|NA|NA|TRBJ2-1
TGTGCCAGCAGTTACGGGGCTGTCCCGGAGCAGTTCTTC
CASSYGAVPEQFF
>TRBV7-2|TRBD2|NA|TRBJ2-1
TGTGCCAGCAGCTTACTAGCGGGAGCTGAGCAGTTCTTC
CASSLLAGAEQFF
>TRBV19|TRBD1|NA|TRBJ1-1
TGTGCCAGTAGATTACAGGGGGCCTCGGTGTTGGCTGAAGCTTTCTTT
CASRLQGASVLAEAFF
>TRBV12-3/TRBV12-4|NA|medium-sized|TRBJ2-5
TGTGCCAGCAGTTTAGCCCACGGTGAGACCCAGTACTTC
CASSLAHGETQYF
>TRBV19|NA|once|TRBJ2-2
TGTGCCAGTAGCTCCGGGACACCGAACACCGGGGAGCTGTTTTTT
CASSSGTPNTGELFF
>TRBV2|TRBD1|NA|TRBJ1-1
TGTGCCAGCAGGAGTACCGGGACAGGGGGCAATGAAGCTTTCTTT
CASRSTGTGGNEAFF
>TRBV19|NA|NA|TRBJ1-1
TGTGCCAGTAGTACTCTCGGGGGTCGGACTGAAGCTTTCTTT
CASSTLGGRTEAFF
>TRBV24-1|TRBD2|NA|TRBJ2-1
TGTGCCACCGCCGGGACTAGGGACGAGCAGTTCTTC
CATAGTRDEQFF
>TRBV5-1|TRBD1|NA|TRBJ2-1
TGCGCCAGCAGCCCAGGACAGGGGGCCGGCGATGAGCAGTTCTTC
CASSPGQGAGDEQFF
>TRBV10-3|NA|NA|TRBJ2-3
TGTGCCACCCGAGCTATGAGCACAGATACGCAGTATTTT
CATRAMSTDTQYF
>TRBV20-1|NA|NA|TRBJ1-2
TGCAGCGGCGGGGGGAGCTATGGCTACACCTTC
CSGGGSYGYTF
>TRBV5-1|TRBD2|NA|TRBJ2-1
TGCGCCAGCAGCATTAGCGGGAGGGCCTGGAATGAGCAGTTCTTC
CASSISGRAWNEQFF